This record looks at one TCR beta chain sequence and its context. Original handling: Quantification of nucleated cells was approximated via reference gene primer amplification. Produced via immunoSEQ multiplex PCR; TCRdb's table is partial and in-frame only. V and J calls and clone size are copied from that table; D and trimming were computed from the DNA. The data hold 80,000 to 100,000 clones, with over 75% observed a single time. The sample comes from a study of blood T cell repertoires in COVID-19. The wider study: In each case, the material was cDNA or gDNA derived from T cells, B-cell-depleted T cells, or PBMCs.

The sample consisted of peripheral blood. The clonotype comes from a man in his fifties or sixties with acute or convalescent COVID-19.

The CDR3 loop reads CASSKSAGGYTF. The CDR3, as DNA: TGTGCCAGCAGCAAGTCGGCGGGGGGCTACACCTTC. The rearrangement links TRBV9 to TRBJ1-2; D is ambiguous. Between the trimmed V and J ends, which lost 4 bases and 8 bases, there was a span of 12 bases. The length of the CDR3 is 12 residues. Germline V CDR1 and CDR2: SGDLS, YYNGEE.